A single sample is the source of the 4 T cell receptor beta chains below, sequenced in a study of T cell responses to AZD1222 COVID-19 vaccine (dated by TCRdb to the early 2020s). The receptor library was made with the immunoSEQ multiplex PCR assay. Held by TCRdb, this immuneACCESS table contains in-frame sequences only and omits some clones. Under half of the omission traces to an unresolved V gene where checked; the cause of the rest is unknown. This sample gives roughly 130,000 clones in total; approximately 85% of them show up just once. Roughly 1.7% of the sample rests with the top ten. The time point label for this specimen denotes: baseline before first vaccination. Sequencing was performed on peripheral blood, taken on day 0 of AZD1222 vaccination. The receptors stem from an adult in good health.

The chain joins TRBV2 to TRBJ2-5; 7 bases map to TRBD1. The junction had 5 bases not matched to a gene; V was cut back by 3 bases and J by 4 bases. CDR1 is SNHLY and CDR2 is FYNNEI in the germline V gene. The length of the CDR3 is 14 residues. CDR3 bases: TGTGCCAGCAGTGAGGGTAGGGGGCCAGAGACCCAGTACTTC. This gives the protein CASSEGRGPETQYF.

The chain has TRBV6-5 and TRBJ1-5, with D tentatively TRBD1 (5 bases). This CDR3 is 15 amino acids long. CDR1 MNHEY and CDR2 SVGAGI come from the germline V gene. The V end lost 5 bases, the J end lost 7 bases, and 18 bases lay between the germline ends. This CDR3 is CASSIRGAGRQPQHF. The CDR3 nucleotides read TGTGCCAGCAGTATCCGGGGCGCCGGCAGACAGCCCCAGCATTTT.

The V call is TRBV24-1, the J call TRBJ2-3; D is ambiguous. With 5 bases removed from V and 1 base from J, the gap between germline ends came to 6 bases. Germline-derived CDR1 and CDR2 are KGHDR and SFDVKD. The CDR3 is 13 amino acids. DNA of the CDR3: TGTGCCACCAGTGCCTCGGGCACAGATACGCAGTATTTT. Protein: CATSASGTDTQYF.

V gene TRBV7-9 combines with J gene TRBJ1-6; 7 positions agree with TRBD1. The V and J ends lost 3 bases and 9 bases, in that order; junction bases with no gene match: 5. The CDR3 covers 14 residues. CDR1 and CDR2 from the germline V gene are SEHNR and FQNEAQ (reference sequence). DNA for the CDR3: TGTGCCAGCAGCTTTCAAGGGGGCACTTCACCCCTCCACTTT. Translation: CASSFQGGTSPLHF.